These T cell receptor beta chains were read from a single sample in a study of cytomegalovirus exposure and HLA in healthy donors. Sequenced by immunoSEQ multiplex PCR; TCRdb stores in-frame clones only, minus some. The sample contains 84,000 or so clones, roughly three quarters of which appear only once. The sequenced sample consisted of PBMCs. The receptor source for this set is a man aged 25-45 years in good health and CMV-seronegative. The CDR3 runs from the conserved cysteine through the conserved F or W. D genes are given only for firm matches. Size values are once, few and many counts, or a class for expanded clones, and some rows have none.

clone size	J gene	D gene	V gene	CDR3 protein	CDR3 DNA
.	TRBJ2-3	.	TRBV9	CASSVESVPTGADTQYF	TGTGCCAGCAGCGTAGAGTCAGTCCCAACGGGGGCAGATACGCAGTATTTT
.	TRBJ1-2	.	TRBV27	CASRFGGNYGYTF	TGTGCCAGCAGATTCGGAGGGAACTATGGCTACACCTTC
once	TRBJ2-5	.	TRBV7-2	CASSLTPGLTQETQYF	TGTGCCAGCAGCCTAACCCCGGGACTGACCCAAGAGACCCAGTACTTC
once	TRBJ2-5	TRBD1	TRBV15	CATSSGTVKETQYF	TGTGCCACCAGCAGCGGGACAGTAAAGGAGACCCAGTACTTC
.	TRBJ2-6	TRBD1	TRBV14	CASSRQGAGANVLTF	TGTGCCAGCAGCCGGCAGGGGGCTGGGGCCAACGTCCTGACTTTC
few	TRBJ1-2	.	TRBV6-6	CASSYGRGTNYGYTF	TGTGCCAGCAGTTATGGTCGGGGAACGAACTATGGCTACACCTTC
.	TRBJ2-3	TRBD2	TRBV10-2	CASSTGGGLGTDTQYF	TGCGCCAGCAGTACGGGAGGGGGACTAGGCACAGATACGCAGTATTTT
.	TRBJ2-5	TRBD1	TRBV5-1	CASSRLQGAETQYF	TGCGCCAGCAGCCGTTTACAGGGGGCGGAGACCCAGTACTTC
.	TRBJ2-3	TRBD2	TRBV7-2	CASSLVGGGHTSTDTQYF	TGTGCCAGCAGCTTAGTCGGGGGGGGGCACACTAGCACAGATACGCAGTATTTT
.	TRBJ2-5	.	TRBV12-5	CASGTTETQYF	TGTGCTAGTGGTACTACGGAGACCCAGTACTTC
.	TRBJ1-5	TRBD1	TRBV7-2	CASSRQGDGQPQHF	TGTGCCAGCAGTCGACAGGGGGATGGTCAGCCCCAGCATTTT
.	TRBJ2-7	.	TRBV7-2	CASSRSGVEDEQYF	TGTGCCAGCAGCCGCTCCGGGGTAGAGGACGAGCAGTACTTC
.	TRBJ2-6	TRBD2	TRBV13	CASSLGGGSSGANVLTF	TGTGCCAGCAGCTTAGGGGGGGGGTCATCTGGGGCCAACGTCCTGACTTTC
.	TRBJ1-4	TRBD1	TRBV30	CACRQGPNEKLFF	TGTGCCTGCCGACAGGGGCCGAATGAAAAACTGTTTTTT
once	TRBJ2-3	.	TRBV5-6	CASRGRATDTQYF	TGTGCCAGCCGAGGCAGGGCCACAGATACGCAGTATTTT
.	TRBJ1-2	.	TRBV7-8	CASSSPQGNGYTF	TGTGCCAGCAGCTCCCCACAGGGAAACGGCTACACCTTC
.	TRBJ1-4	.	TRBV20-1	CSGAGNEKLFF	TGCAGTGGAGCAGGGAATGAAAAACTGTTTTTT
.	TRBJ1-6	TRBD1	TRBV19	CASRNAGTGGLSPLHF	TGTGCCAGTAGAAACGCCGGGACAGGGGGACTGTCACCCCTCCACTTT
.	TRBJ1-2	.	TRBV10-3	CAISGSDTDYGYTF	TGTGCCATCAGTGGGTCGGACACGGACTATGGCTACACCTTC
.	TRBJ2-3	TRBD2	TRBV5-1	CASSRPTSGGDTQYF	TGCGCCAGCAGCCGGCCGACTAGCGGGGGAGATACGCAGTATTTT
.	TRBJ1-3	.	TRBV6-6	CASSYLSRVGENTIYF	TGTGCCAGCAGTTACCTATCGAGGGTAGGCGAAAACACCATATATTTT
.	TRBJ1-2	TRBD1	TRBV6-5	CASSYSGQGAGYGYTF	TGTGCCAGCAGTTACTCGGGACAGGGGGCAGGGTATGGCTACACCTTC
.	TRBJ1-1	.	TRBV28	CASIYDDREAFF	TGTGCCAGCATTTATGACGACAGGGAAGCTTTCTTT
.	TRBJ1-3	.	TRBV7-9	CASSLRRTDSGNTIYF	TGTGCCAGCAGCTTAAGACGGACAGACTCTGGAAACACCATATATTTT
once	TRBJ2-7	.	TRBV25-1	CASSTYEQYF	TGTGCCAGCTCTACCTACGAGCAGTACTTC
.	TRBJ1-1	TRBD1	TRBV29-1	CSADRGHLDTEAFF	TGCAGCGCGGACAGGGGTCATTTGGACACTGAAGCTTTCTTT
.	TRBJ2-7	.	TRBV5-1	CASSLSFESSYEQYF	TGCGCCAGCAGCTTGAGCTTTGAGAGCTCCTACGAGCAGTACTTC
.	TRBJ2-3	.	TRBV7-8	CASSLALRPHTDTQYF	TGTGCCAGCAGCTTAGCGCTGAGGCCACACACAGATACGCAGTATTTT
.	TRBJ1-2	TRBD1	TRBV14	CASEGQDLLRNYGYTF	TGTGCCAGCGAGGGACAGGATCTTTTGCGGAACTATGGCTACACCTTC
.	TRBJ2-1	.	TRBV7-7	CASSLLAGASPNEQFF	TGTGCTAGCAGCTTATTGGCGGGGGCCAGCCCAAATGAGCAGTTCTTC
.	TRBJ2-1	.	TRBV7-9	CASSPEDNEQFF	TGTGCCAGCAGCCCCGAGGACAATGAGCAGTTCTTC
.	TRBJ1-1	.	TRBV7-2	CASSLAGTEAFF	TGTGCCAGCAGCTTAGCCGGCACTGAAGCTTTCTTT
.	TRBJ2-1	TRBD1	TRBV6-5	CASSYAAGGKNEQFF	TGTGCCAGCAGTTACGCGGCAGGGGGCAAAAATGAGCAGTTCTTC
.	TRBJ2-3	.	TRBV21-1	CASSKLLAGDTETYTQYF	TGTGCCAGCAGCAAACTCTTAGCGGGGGACACAGAAACCTACACGCAGTATTTT
.	TRBJ1-2	.	TRBV19	CASTLGRNVGYGYTF	TGTGCCAGTACCCTAGGGAGGAATGTTGGCTATGGCTACACCTTC
.	TRBJ2-2	TRBD2	TRBV2	CASHRGDDTGELFF	TGTGCCAGCCACCGGGGGGACGACACCGGGGAGCTGTTTTTT
.	TRBJ1-2	TRBD1	TRBV6-5	CASRYHPGQINGYTF	TGTGCCAGCAGGTACCACCCGGGACAGATTAATGGCTACACCTTC
.	TRBJ2-1	.	TRBV5-8	CASSLATVLTNNEQFF	TGTGCCAGCAGCTTGGCAACCGTATTAACTAACAATGAGCAGTTCTTC
.	TRBJ2-7	.	TRBV7-3	CASSSQGYEQYF	TGTGCCAGCAGCTCGCAGGGGTACGAGCAGTACTTC
.	TRBJ1-2	.	TRBV4-3	CASSQDINSKGYTF	TGCGCCAGCAGCCAAGATATTAACAGCAAAGGCTACACCTTC
.	TRBJ1-1	.	TRBV7-9	CASSLAGGNTEAFF	TGTGCCAGCAGCTTAGCGGGGGGGAACACTGAAGCTTTCTTT
.	TRBJ2-1	TRBD2	TRBV27	CASSLRASGGNEQFF	TGTGCCAGCAGTTTGAGGGCTAGCGGGGGCAATGAGCAGTTCTTC
.	TRBJ2-7	.	TRBV5-8	CASSSSFWTADSYEQYF	TGTGCCAGCAGCTCCTCATTTTGGACAGCCGACTCCTACGAGCAGTACTTC
.	TRBJ1-5	.	TRBV7-9	CASSLRQNQPQHF	TGTGCCAGCAGCTTACGACAGAATCAGCCCCAGCATTTT
.	TRBJ2-2	TRBD2	TRBV9	CASSVSSGVRTGELFF	TGTGCCAGCAGCGTTTCTAGCGGGGTTAGGACCGGGGAGCTGTTTTTT
.	TRBJ2-1	TRBD1	TRBV7-6	CASSQGQVNEQFF	TGTGCCAGCAGTCAAGGACAGGTCAATGAGCAGTTCTTC
once	TRBJ2-3	.	TRBV6-5	CASRIETSTDTQYF	TGTGCCAGCAGAATTGAGACTAGCACAGATACGCAGTATTTT
.	TRBJ2-1	TRBD2	TRBV2	CASIKAGGTYNEQFF	TGTGCCAGCATAAAAGCGGGGGGGACGTACAATGAGCAGTTCTTC